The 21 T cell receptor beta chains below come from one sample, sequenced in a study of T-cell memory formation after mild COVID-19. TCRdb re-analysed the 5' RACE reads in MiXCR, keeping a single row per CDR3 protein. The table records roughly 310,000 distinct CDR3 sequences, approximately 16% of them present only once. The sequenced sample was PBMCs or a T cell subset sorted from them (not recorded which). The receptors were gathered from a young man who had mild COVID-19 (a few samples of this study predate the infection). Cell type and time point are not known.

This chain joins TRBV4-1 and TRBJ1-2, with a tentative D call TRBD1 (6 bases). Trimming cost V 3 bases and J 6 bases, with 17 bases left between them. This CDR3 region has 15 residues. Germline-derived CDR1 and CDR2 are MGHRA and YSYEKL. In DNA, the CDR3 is TGCGCCAGCAGCCAGTACACCGGGGGCTCGGATGGCTACACCTTC. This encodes CASSQYTGGSDGYTF.

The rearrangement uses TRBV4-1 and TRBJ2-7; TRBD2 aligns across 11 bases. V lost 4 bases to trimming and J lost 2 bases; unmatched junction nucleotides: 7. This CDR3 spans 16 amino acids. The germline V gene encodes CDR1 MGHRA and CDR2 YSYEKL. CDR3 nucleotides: TGCGCCAGCAGCCGTACTACTAGCGGGGGTGCCTACGAGCAGTACGTC. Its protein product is CASSRTTSGGAYEQYV.

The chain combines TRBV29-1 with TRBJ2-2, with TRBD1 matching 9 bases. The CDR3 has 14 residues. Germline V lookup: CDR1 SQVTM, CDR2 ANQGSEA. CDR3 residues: CSATGGDNTGELFF. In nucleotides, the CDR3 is TGCAGTGCAACAGGGGGCGATAACACCGGGGAGCTGTTTTTT.

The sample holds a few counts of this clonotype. CDR3 coding DNA: TGTGCCAGCAGCGTAGCTCGGTGGGACAGGTCCTCTGGGGCCAACGTCCTGACTTTC. Translated: CASSVARWDRSSGANVLTF. The chain uses TRBV9 and TRBJ2-6; 8 nucleotides line up with TRBD1. With V trimmed by 0 bases and J by 0 bases, 8 bases remained unmatched. The V gene's germline CDR1 is SGDLS and CDR2 YYNGEE. This CDR3 has 19 residues. The full variable domain, with the rest looked up from reference TRBV9 and TRBJ2-6, is DSGVTQTPKHLITATGQRVTLRCSPRSGDLSVYWYQQSLDQGLQFLIQYYNGEERAKGNILERFSAQQFPDLHSELNLSSLELGDSALYFCASSVARWDRSSGANVLTFGAGSRLTVL.

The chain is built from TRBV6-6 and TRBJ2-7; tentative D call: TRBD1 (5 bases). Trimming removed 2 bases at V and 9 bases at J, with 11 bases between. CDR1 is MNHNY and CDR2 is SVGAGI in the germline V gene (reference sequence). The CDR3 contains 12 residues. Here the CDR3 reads CASSYPQGGQYV. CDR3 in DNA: TGTGCCAGCAGTTACCCTCAGGGCGGGCAGTACGTC.

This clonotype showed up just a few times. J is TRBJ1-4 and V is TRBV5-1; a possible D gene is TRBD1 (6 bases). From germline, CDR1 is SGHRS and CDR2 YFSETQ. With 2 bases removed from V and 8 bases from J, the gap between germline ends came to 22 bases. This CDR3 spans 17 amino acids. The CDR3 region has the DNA TGCGCCAGCAGCTTCGGCAGGGGAGGGAAAAGCCTAGAAAAACTGTTTTTT. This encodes CASSFGRGGKSLEKLFF. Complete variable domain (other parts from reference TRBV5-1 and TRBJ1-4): KAGVTQTPRYLIKTRGQQVTLSCSPISGHRSVSWYQQTPGQGLQFLFEYFSETQRNKGNFPGRFSGRQFSNSRSEMNVSTLELGDSALYLCASSFGRGGKSLEKLFFGSGTQLSVL.

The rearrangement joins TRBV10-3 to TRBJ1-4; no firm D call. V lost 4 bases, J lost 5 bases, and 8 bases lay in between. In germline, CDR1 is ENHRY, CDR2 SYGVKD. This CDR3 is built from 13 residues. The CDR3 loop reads CAISGLQNEKLFF. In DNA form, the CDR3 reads TGTGCCATCAGTGGTCTCCAGAATGAAAAACTGTTTTTT.

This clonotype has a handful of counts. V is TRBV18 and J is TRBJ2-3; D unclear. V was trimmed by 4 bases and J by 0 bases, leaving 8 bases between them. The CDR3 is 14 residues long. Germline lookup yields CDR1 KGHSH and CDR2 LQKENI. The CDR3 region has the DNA TGTGCCAGCTCACAATACATTAGCACAGATACGCAGTATTTT. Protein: CASSQYISTDTQYF.

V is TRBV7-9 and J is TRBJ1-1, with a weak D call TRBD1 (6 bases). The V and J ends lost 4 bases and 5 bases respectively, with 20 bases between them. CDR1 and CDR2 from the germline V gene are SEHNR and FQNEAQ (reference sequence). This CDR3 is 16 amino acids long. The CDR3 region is CASSSRDTGDGTEAFF. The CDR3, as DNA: TGTGCCAGCAGCTCCCGGGACACCGGTGATGGTACTGAAGCTTTCTTT.

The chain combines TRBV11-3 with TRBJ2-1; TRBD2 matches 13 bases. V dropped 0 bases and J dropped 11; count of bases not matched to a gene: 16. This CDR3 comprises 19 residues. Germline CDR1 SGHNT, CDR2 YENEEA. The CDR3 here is CASSLDLGGWTSGGGQQFF. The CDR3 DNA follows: TGTGCCAGCAGCTTAGATCTGGGGGGATGGACTAGCGGGGGCGGGCAGCAGTTCTTC.

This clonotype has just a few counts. The CDR3 is CASSLAVPYEQYV. The CDR3, as DNA: TGTGCCAGCAGCTTGGCTGTTCCCTACGAGCAGTACGTC. The chain carries TRBV5-6 and TRBJ2-7, with unresolved D. The V gene lost 0 bases and the J gene lost 2 bases, with 6 bases spanning the gap. This CDR3 comprises 13 residues. The germline V gene has CDR1 SGHDT and CDR2 YYEEEE.

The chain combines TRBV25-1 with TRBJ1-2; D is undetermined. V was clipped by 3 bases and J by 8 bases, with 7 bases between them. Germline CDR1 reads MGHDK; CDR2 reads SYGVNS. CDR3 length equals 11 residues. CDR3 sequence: CASSEPRGYTF. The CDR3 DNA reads TGTGCCAGCAGTGAGCCGCGAGGCTACACCTTC.

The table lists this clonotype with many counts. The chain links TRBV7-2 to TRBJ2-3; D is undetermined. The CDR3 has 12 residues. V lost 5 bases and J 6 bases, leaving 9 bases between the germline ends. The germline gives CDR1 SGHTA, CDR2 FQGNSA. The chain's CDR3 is CASSPTLDTQYF. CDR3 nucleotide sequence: TGTGCCAGCAGCCCAACGTTGGATACGCAGTATTTT.

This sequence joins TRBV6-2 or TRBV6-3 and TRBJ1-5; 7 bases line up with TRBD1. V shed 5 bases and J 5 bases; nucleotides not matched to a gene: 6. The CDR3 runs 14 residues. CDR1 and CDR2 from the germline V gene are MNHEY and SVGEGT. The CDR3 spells CASSLRDRYQPQHF. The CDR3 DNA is TGTGCCAGCAGTCTCCGGGACAGATATCAGCCCCAGCATTTT.

CDR3 residues: CASSPPSERGELFF. The CDR3 DNA reads as TGTGCCAGCTCACCACCCTCCGAACGGGGGGAGCTGTTTTTT. J is TRBJ2-2 and V is TRBV18; D is undetermined. Trimming left V 0 bases short and J 8 bases short, with 10 bases between. The CDR3 totals 14 residues. CDR1 and CDR2 from the germline V gene are KGHSH and LQKENI.

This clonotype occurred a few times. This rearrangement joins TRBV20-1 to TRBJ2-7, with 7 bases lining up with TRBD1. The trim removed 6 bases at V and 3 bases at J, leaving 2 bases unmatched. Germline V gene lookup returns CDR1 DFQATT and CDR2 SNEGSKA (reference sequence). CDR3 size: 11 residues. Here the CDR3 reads CSARDSYEQYV. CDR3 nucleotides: TGCAGTGCCCGGGACAGCTACGAGCAGTACGTC.

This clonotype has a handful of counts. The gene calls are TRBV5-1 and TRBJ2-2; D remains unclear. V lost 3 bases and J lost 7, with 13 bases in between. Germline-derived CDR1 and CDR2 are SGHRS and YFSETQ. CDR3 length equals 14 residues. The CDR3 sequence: CASSSILKGGELFF. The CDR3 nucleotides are TGCGCCAGCAGCTCCATATTGAAGGGCGGGGAGCTGTTTTTT. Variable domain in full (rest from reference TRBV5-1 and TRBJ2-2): KAGVTQTPRYLIKTRGQQVTLSCSPISGHRSVSWYQQTPGQGLQFLFEYFSETQRNKGNFPGRFSGRQFSNSRSEMNVSTLELGDSALYLCASSSILKGGELFFGEGSRLTVL.

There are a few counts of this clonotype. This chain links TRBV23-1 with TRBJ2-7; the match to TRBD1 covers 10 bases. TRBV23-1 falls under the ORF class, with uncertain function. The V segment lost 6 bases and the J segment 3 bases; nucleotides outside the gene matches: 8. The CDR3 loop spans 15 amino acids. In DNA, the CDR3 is TGCGCCAGCAGATGGGACAGGGGAGATAACTACGAGCAGTACTTC. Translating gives CASRWDRGDNYEQYF.

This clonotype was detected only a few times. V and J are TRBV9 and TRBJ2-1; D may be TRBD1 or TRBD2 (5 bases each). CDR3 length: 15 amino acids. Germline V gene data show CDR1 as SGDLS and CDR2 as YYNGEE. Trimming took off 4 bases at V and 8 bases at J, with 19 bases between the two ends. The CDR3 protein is CASSRGAATGDEQFF. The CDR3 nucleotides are TGTGCCAGCAGCAGAGGGGCGGCCACGGGCGATGAGCAGTTCTTC.

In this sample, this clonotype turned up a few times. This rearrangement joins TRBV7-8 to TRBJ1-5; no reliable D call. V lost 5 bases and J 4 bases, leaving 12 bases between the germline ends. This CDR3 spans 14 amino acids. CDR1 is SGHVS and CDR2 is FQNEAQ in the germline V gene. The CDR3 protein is CASSQRVINQPQHF. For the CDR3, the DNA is TGTGCCAGCAGCCAACGGGTGATAAATCAGCCCCAGCATTTT.

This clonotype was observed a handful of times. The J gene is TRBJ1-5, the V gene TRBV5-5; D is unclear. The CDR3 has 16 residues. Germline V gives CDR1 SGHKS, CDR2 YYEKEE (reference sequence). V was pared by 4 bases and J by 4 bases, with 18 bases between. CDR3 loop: CASSRGGQRDNQPQHF. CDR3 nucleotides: TGTGCCAGCAGCCGTGGCGGGCAGCGAGATAATCAGCCCCAGCATTTT.